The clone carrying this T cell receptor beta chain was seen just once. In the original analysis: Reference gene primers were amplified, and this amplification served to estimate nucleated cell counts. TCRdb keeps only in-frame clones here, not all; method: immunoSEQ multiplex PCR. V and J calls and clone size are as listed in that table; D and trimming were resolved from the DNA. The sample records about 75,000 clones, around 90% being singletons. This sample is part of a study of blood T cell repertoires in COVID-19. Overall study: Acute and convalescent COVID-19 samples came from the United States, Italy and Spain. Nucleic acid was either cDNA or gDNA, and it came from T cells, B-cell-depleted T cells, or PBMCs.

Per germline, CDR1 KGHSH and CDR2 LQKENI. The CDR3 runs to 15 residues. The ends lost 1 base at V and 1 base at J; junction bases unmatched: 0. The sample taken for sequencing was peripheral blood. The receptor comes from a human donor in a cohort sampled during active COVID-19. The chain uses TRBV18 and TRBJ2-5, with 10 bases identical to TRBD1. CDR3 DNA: TGTGCCAGCTCACCACGGACAGGGGGCCAAGAGACCCAGTACTTC. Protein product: CASSPRTGGQETQYF.